These 32 T cell receptor beta chains were sequenced from one sample in a study of blood T cell repertoires in COVID-19. TCRdb keeps only in-frame clones here, not all; method: immunoSEQ multiplex PCR. Of 30,000 or so clones in the sample, almost 85% were seen once. The specimen was peripheral blood. These receptors all come from a man older than 75 with active COVID-19.

The chain joins TRBV27 to TRBJ2-7, with a possible D match to TRBD2 (5 bases). The V end lost 5 bases, the J end lost 2 bases, and 16 bases lay between the germline ends. Germline values: CDR1 MNHEY, CDR2 SMNVEV (reference sequence). CDR3 length: 15 residues. In DNA, the CDR3 is TGTGCCAGCAGTACGGACTTGGATTCGCCCTACGAGCAGTACTTC. It specifies CASSTDLDSPYEQYF.

The chain uses TRBV19 and TRBJ2-2; 8 bases are shared with TRBD1. Germline-derived CDR1 and CDR2 are LNHDA and SQIVND (reference sequence). Trimming took 5 bases from V and 7 from J; bases not matched to a gene: 12. The CDR3 contains 16 residues. CDR3 loop: CASSPQPGGAHGELFF. In DNA form, the CDR3 reads TGTGCCAGTAGTCCTCAACCAGGGGGCGCGCACGGGGAGCTGTTTTTT. Combining the CDR3 with reference TRBV19 and TRBJ2-2 gives the whole variable domain DGGITQSPKYLFRKEGQNVTLSCEQNLNHDAMYWYRQDPGQGLRLIYYSQIVNDFQKGDIAEGYSVSREKKESFPLTVTSAQKNPTAFYLCASSPQPGGAHGELFFGEGSRLTVL.

As DNA, the CDR3 is TGCGCCAGCAGTGAGTTACAGGGGGCAAGGACCGGGGAGCTGTTTTTT. As protein: CASSELQGARTGELFF. V usage is TRBV10-1 and J usage is TRBJ2-2, with TRBD1 identical over 9 bases. The trim removed 1 base at V and 5 bases at J, leaving 5 bases unmatched. CDR3 length: 16 residues. CDR1 WNHNN and CDR2 SYGVQD come from the germline V gene (reference sequence).

This chain links TRBV6-5 with TRBJ2-3; tentatively, D is TRBD2 (6 bases). V lost 7 bases and J lost 1, with 12 bases in between. The CDR3 is made up of 14 amino acids. Per the germline V gene, CDR1 is MNHEY and CDR2 is SVGAGI. The chain's CDR3 is CASMEGWGTDTQYF. Written as DNA, the CDR3 is TGTGCCAGCATGGAGGGGTGGGGCACAGATACGCAGTATTTT.

This clone was recorded a few times. This sequence joins TRBV10-1 and TRBJ2-7; D might be TRBD2 (6 bases). Between the trimmed V and J ends, which lost 0 bases and 5 bases, there was a span of 17 bases. Germline assignment: CDR1 WNHNN and CDR2 SYGVQD (reference sequence). This CDR3 spans 16 amino acids. CDR3: CASSESGQPSGDEQYF. The DNA for the CDR3 is TGCGCCAGCAGTGAGTCGGGTCAGCCGTCGGGAGACGAGCAGTACTTC.

V and J are TRBV6-4 and TRBJ2-3; tentatively, D is TRBD2 (6 bases). V lost 0 bases and J 2 bases, leaving 15 bases between the germline ends. Germline lookup yields CDR1 MRHNA and CDR2 SNTAGT. The CDR3 loop spans 17 amino acids. The CDR3: CASSDSIRRGSTDTQYF. DNA of the CDR3: TGTGCCAGCAGTGACTCGATTCGGCGGGGCTCCACAGATACGCAGTATTTT.

The chain uses TRBV3-1 (or the pseudogene TRBV3-2) and TRBJ2-7; 7 nucleotides align to TRBD1. Germline CDR1 reads LGHDT; CDR2 reads YNNKEL (reference sequence). V shed 1 base and J 3 bases; nucleotides not matched to a gene: 6. The CDR3 contains 15 residues. The CDR3: CASSQVGTAFYEQYF. The CDR3 nucleotides are TGTGCCAGCAGCCAAGTAGGGACAGCATTCTACGAGCAGTACTTC.

The rearrangement links TRBV6-2 or TRBV6-3 to TRBJ2-4; TRBD2 aligns across 7 bases. Germline V gives CDR1 MNHEY, CDR2 SVGEGT. V lost 2 bases, J lost 3 bases, and 10 bases stayed unmatched. The CDR3 consists of 17 residues. The CDR3, as DNA: TGTGCCAGCAGTTACGGGGGACTATGGCTGGGCAAAAACATTCAGTACTTC. Translation gives CASSYGGLWLGKNIQYF.

This clone was observed a handful of times. This chain uses TRBV6-5 with TRBJ2-3; maybe TRBD1 (6 bases). Germline V gene sequence: CDR1 MNHEY, CDR2 SVGAGI. V was clipped by 8 bases and J by 6 bases, with 15 bases between them. This CDR3 spans 13 amino acids. CDR3 nucleotide sequence: TGTGCCAGCCAACCTCCAGGGGCTGATACGCAGTATTTT. As protein: CASQPPGADTQYF.

The chain joins TRBV19 to TRBJ2-1; D might be TRBD1 (5 bases). V lost 5 bases, J lost 7 bases, and 9 bases lay in between. Per the germline V gene, CDR1 is LNHDA and CDR2 is SQIVND (reference sequence). This CDR3 has 12 amino acids. The CDR3 DNA reads TGTGCCAGTAGTTTCAGGGAAAATGAGCAGTTCTTC. Translating it yields CASSFRENEQFF.

This clone turned up a few times. The identical CDR3 is also encoded by other nucleotide sequences in the sample. The CDR3 loop is CASSEYSGYTF. CDR3 nucleotide sequence: TGTGCCAGCAGTGAATACAGTGGCTACACCTTC. The rearrangement joins TRBV25-1 to TRBJ1-2; D is unclear. V lost 0 bases and J lost 7, with 3 bases in between. Looked up from germline, CDR1 is MGHDK and CDR2 is SYGVNS. The CDR3 sequence is 11 residues long.

This chain uses TRBV5-8 with TRBJ2-3; 11 bases agree with TRBD2. CDR3 length: 17 amino acids. V dropped 0 bases and J dropped 4; count of bases not matched to a gene: 7. Per the germline V gene, CDR1 is SGHTS and CDR2 is YDEGEE. This CDR3 is CASSLASTGLAADTQYF. The DNA for the CDR3 is TGTGCCAGCAGCTTGGCCAGTACGGGACTAGCGGCAGATACGCAGTATTTT.

The chain uses TRBV7-8 and TRBJ1-2; 7 positions match TRBD1. Germline CDR1 is SGHVS and CDR2 is FQNEAQ. Unmatched junction bases numbered 23, after V lost 5 bases and J lost 5 bases. The CDR3 consists of 19 residues. CDR3 loop: CASSPRLTGSGPSGYGYTF. Here the CDR3 DNA reads TGTGCCAGCAGCCCCCGGCTGACAGGGAGCGGCCCTTCGGGGTATGGCTACACCTTC.

The chain joins TRBV5-1 to TRBJ1-5; weak D call: TRBD1 (5 bases). V was cut by 4 bases and J by 6 bases, with 14 bases left in between. The CDR3 spans 14 residues. The germline V gene has CDR1 SGHRS and CDR2 YFSETQ. CDR3 in amino acids: CASSRDWGGQPQHF. The CDR3 bases are TGCGCCAGCAGCCGGGACTGGGGCGGTCAGCCCCAGCATTTT.

J is TRBJ1-5 and V is TRBV27; D is uncertain. Trimming took 3 bases from V and 5 from J, leaving 8 bases between them. Germline V gene sequence: CDR1 MNHEY, CDR2 SMNVEV (reference sequence). The CDR3 loop spans 13 amino acids. CDR3 nucleotides: TGTGCCAGCAGTTTGAGTACTTATCAGCCCCAGCATTTT. As protein: CASSLSTYQPQHF.

The V gene is TRBV20-1, the J gene TRBJ1-2; D ambiguous. Trimming stripped 5 bases from V and 6 bases from J, with 4 bases between. The CDR3 is made up of 9 amino acids. The germline V gene encodes CDR1 DFQATT and CDR2 SNEGSKA (reference sequence). The CDR3, as DNA: TGCAGTGCTGAGGATGGCTACACCTTC. Its translation is CSAEDGYTF.

The J gene is TRBJ2-2, the V gene TRBV5-1, with 8 bases fitting TRBD1. With V trimmed by 0 bases and J by 5 bases, 6 bases remained unmatched. CDR1 is SGHRS, CDR2 YFSETQ, per germline. This CDR3 contains 16 residues. The CDR3 bases are TGCGCCAGCAGCTTGGATGGACAGGGTTTAACCGGGGAGCTGTTTTTT. Its translation: CASSLDGQGLTGELFF.

CDR3 region: CASSPQGAYNEQFF. The CDR3 DNA reads as TGTGCCAGCAGCCCCCAGGGGGCGTACAATGAGCAGTTCTTC. The chain combines TRBV7-3 with TRBJ2-1; 8 bases align to TRBD1. The germline V gene has CDR1 SGHTA and CDR2 FQGTGA. The CDR3 runs to 14 residues. The trim removed 5 bases at V and 4 bases at J, leaving 4 bases unmatched.

This chain links TRBV30 with TRBJ2-5, with 12 bases aligning to TRBD2. This CDR3 spans 15 amino acids. Germline assignment: CDR1 GTSNPN and CDR2 SVGIG (reference sequence). V lost 2 bases to trimming and J lost 2 bases; unmatched junction nucleotides: 3. Written as DNA, the CDR3 is TGTGCCTGGAGTCCCGGACTAGCGGGGCAAGAGACCCAGTACTTC. The encoded protein is CAWSPGLAGQETQYF.

J is TRBJ1-1 and V is TRBV6-5, with 7 nucleotides matching TRBD1. Germline V gene sequence: CDR1 MNHEY, CDR2 SVGAGI. V was pared by 5 bases and J by 5 bases, with 11 bases of the junction left unmatched. The CDR3 spans 15 residues. CDR3: CASSKRTGRGTEAFF. In DNA, the CDR3 is TGTGCCAGCAGTAAACGGACAGGACGAGGAACTGAAGCTTTCTTT.

The chain is built from TRBV7-9 and TRBJ2-3; D is perhaps TRBD1 (6 bases). This CDR3 contains 14 residues. The germline V gene encodes CDR1 SEHNR and CDR2 FQNEAQ (reference sequence). V shed 1 base and J shed 2 bases, with 7 bases lying between them. For the CDR3, the DNA is TGTGCCAGCAGCTTAGACAGGGACACAGATACGCAGTATTTT. Translating gives CASSLDRDTDTQYF. Variable domain in full (rest from reference TRBV7-9 and TRBJ2-3): DTGVSQNPRHKITKRGQNVTFRCDPISEHNRLYWYRQTLGQGPEFLTYFQNEAQLEKSRLLSDRFSAERPKGSFSTLEIQRTEQGDSAMYLCASSLDRDTDTQYFGPGTRLTVL.

This clone was recorded only once. V gene TRBV29-1 combines with J gene TRBJ1-2; TRBD1 might be the D (5 bases). CDR3 length equals 13 residues. Germline CDR1 reads SQVTM; CDR2 reads ANQGSEA. V was shortened by 3 bases and J by 7 bases, with 15 bases between the two germline ends. CDR3 nucleotides: TGCAGCGTTGAGCCTCCGGGGGGGAGTGGCTACACCTTC. Translating gives CSVEPPGGSGYTF.

The V gene is TRBV9, the J gene TRBJ2-2; D not certain. The CDR3 length is 15 residues. V was clipped by 0 bases and J by 3 bases, with 9 bases between them. CDR1 is SGDLS, CDR2 YYNGEE, per germline. Here the CDR3 reads CASSVAKTYTGELFF. CDR3 DNA: TGTGCCAGCAGCGTAGCTAAGACTTACACCGGGGAGCTGTTTTTT.

The chain couples TRBV5-6 to TRBJ1-5; the match to TRBD1 covers 11 bases. Germline CDR1 SGHDT, CDR2 YYEEEE. CDR3 length equals 15 residues. Losses at the gene ends were 2 bases for V and 7 bases for J; bases not matched to a gene: 5. The CDR3: CASSLGDRGYQPQHF. Here the CDR3 DNA reads TGTGCCAGCAGCTTAGGGGACAGGGGGTACCAGCCCCAGCATTTT.

The rearrangement joins TRBV2 to TRBJ1-4; 8 nucleotides line up with TRBD1. Looked up from germline, CDR1 is SNHLY and CDR2 is FYNNEI. The CDR3 has 15 amino acids. V lost 6 bases and J lost 4; bases outside the gene matches: 7. As DNA, the CDR3 is TGTGCCAGCAGACGTGAGGGACAGGTTAATGAAAAACTGTTTTTT. This sequence encodes CASRREGQVNEKLFF.

This chain links TRBV6-5 with TRBJ2-5; D perhaps matches TRBD2 (6 bases). The CDR3 is 14 residues long. The germline CDR1 and CDR2 sequences are MNHEY and SVGAGI. Trimming left V 5 bases short and J 3 bases short, with 13 bases between. The CDR3 coding sequence is TGTGCCAGCAGTACAACCGGGAGCAAAGAGACCCAGTACTTC. Translating it yields CASSTTGSKETQYF.

The V and J genes are TRBV19 and TRBJ1-1; no definite D call. V shed 7 bases and J shed 6 bases, with 12 bases lying between them. Germline V gene sequence: CDR1 LNHDA, CDR2 SQIVND (reference sequence). The CDR3 length is 12 residues. The CDR3 sequence: CASKRREAEAFF. Written as DNA, the CDR3 is TGTGCCAGTAAGAGGCGGGAGGCTGAAGCTTTCTTT.

V is TRBV7-9 and J is TRBJ2-3, with D uncertain. Germline CDR1 is SEHNR and CDR2 is FQNEAQ (reference sequence). CDR3 length equals 14 residues. Deletions cut 1 base from V and 7 bases from J, with 12 bases between. In DNA, the CDR3 is TGTGCCAGCAGCTTAGGCTCCAGTACAAATACGCAGTATTTT. This encodes CASSLGSSTNTQYF.

In its sample, this clone was seen once. The chain uses TRBV15 and TRBJ2-4; 9 nucleotides align to TRBD1. Germline-derived CDR1 and CDR2 are LNHNV and YYDKDF (reference sequence). The CDR3 has 16 residues. With 1 base clipped from V and 6 bases from J, the junction kept 7 bases outside the gene matches. This chain's CDR3 is CATSRAPTGGGNIQYF. The CDR3 DNA reads as TGTGCCACCAGCAGAGCCCCGACAGGGGGGGGAAACATTCAGTACTTC.

The chain uses TRBV5-5 and TRBJ2-7; TRBD1 is a possible D gene (6 bases). Trimming cost V 4 bases and J 3 bases, with 17 bases left between them. Per the germline V gene, CDR1 is SGHKS and CDR2 is YYEKEE (reference sequence). The CDR3 covers 15 residues. The CDR3 loop is CASSPRLGTNYEQYF. The CDR3 coding sequence is TGTGCCAGCAGCCCGCGTTTAGGGACAAACTACGAGCAGTACTTC.

This chain links TRBV6-5 with TRBJ1-2; 7 nucleotides agree with TRBD1. CDR3 length equals 12 residues. The V and J ends lost 6 bases and 4 bases, in that order; junction bases with no gene match: 2. The germline V gene has CDR1 MNHEY and CDR2 SVGAGI. The chain's CDR3 is CASRAGGYGYTF. For the CDR3, the DNA is TGTGCCAGCAGAGCAGGGGGCTATGGCTACACCTTC.

By share of the sample, this clone is medium-sized. The chain carries TRBV7-9 and TRBJ2-1, with D maybe TRBD1 (6 bases). Germline values: CDR1 SEHNR, CDR2 FQNEAQ (reference sequence). The CDR3 length is 17 residues. Trimming took off 5 bases at V and 7 bases at J, with 24 bases between the two ends. DNA for the CDR3: TGTGCCAGCAGCATATATCCTGGGGGCCGGGTCATGAATGAGCAGTTCTTC. Protein: CASSIYPGGRVMNEQFF. Full variable domain (rest looked up from reference TRBV7-9 and TRBJ2-1): DTGVSQNPRHKITKRGQNVTFRCDPISEHNRLYWYRQTLGQGPEFLTYFQNEAQLEKSRLLSDRFSAERPKGSFSTLEIQRTEQGDSAMYLCASSIYPGGRVMNEQFFGPGTRLTVL.